This T cell receptor (beta chain) was recorded in a study of beta chain features in type 1 diabetes. Study conclusions and caveats: A closer apparent resemblance between naive, central memory and Treg TCRB repertoires was seen in patients than in healthy donors. Moderate yet significant TCRB CDR3 shortening was seen in Type 1 diabetes patients in all four CD4+ subsets.

Cells sorted by CD45RO/CCR7/CD25/CD127/CD95/CD27 comprised CD4+ naive, central memory, regulatory and stem cell-like memory cells. Purity exceeding 98% was reached by all sorted populations. The CDR3 length is 16 residues. In germline, CDR1 is MNHEY, CDR2 SMNVEV (reference sequence). Between the trimmed V and J ends, which lost 6 bases and 0 bases, there was a span of 16 bases. Expressed TCRB transcripts were sequenced because the isolated RNA had all been reverse transcribed beforehand. Assay used: immunoSEQ multiplex PCR; TCRdb lists only in-frame clones, some missing. This sample has 600,000 or so clones, with about 14% found just once. A few counts support this clone. The antigen remains undetermined.

This sequence was found in a man younger than 35 with type 1 diabetes. Sequenced input: naive CD4+ T cells from blood. The V and J genes are TRBV27 and TRBJ2-3; D gene unclear. CDR3 sequence: CASSLVPDLSTDTQYF. CDR3 sequence (DNA): TGTGCCAGCAGCCTTGTACCCGACCTTAGCACAGATACGCAGTATTTT.